These T cell receptor beta chains were read from a single sample in a study of CD8+ T cells in alopecia areata. Here immunoSEQ multiplex PCR was the method, and the copy in TCRdb shows in-frame clones only, minus some. The table shows about 210,000 clones, with under 40% occurring only once. This sample comprised CD4+ T cells sorted from blood, obtained around week 31, from a patient treated with tofacitinib. The receptors shown here come from a human donor with alopecia areata. Both conserved end residues are part of each CDR3. D genes are given only for firm matches. Rows may omit the clone size; those that give it use once, few, many or a size class.

d_call	clone_size	v_call	j_call	cdr3_nt	cdr3_aa
.	.	TRBV4-1	TRBJ2-3	TGCGCCAGCAGCCAAGGGATCGGGGGCGGCACAGATACGCAGTATTTT	CASSQGIGGGTDTQYF
.	.	TRBV30	TRBJ1-2	TGTGCCTGGCGCCGAGGGGGGTCGGACGGCTACACCTTC	CAWRRGGSDGYTF
TRBD1	few	TRBV6-5	TRBJ2-7	TGTGCCAGCAGTTACGGGACAGGCCTCTCCTACGAGCAGTACTTC	CASSYGTGLSYEQYF
.	.	TRBV5-1	TRBJ2-6	TGCGCCAGCAGCTCGAGGGGCGGCGCATCATCTGGGGCCAACGTCCTGACTTTC	CASSSRGGASSGANVLTF
.	.	TRBV6-1	TRBJ2-3	TGTGCCAGCAGGCCCAGGGGTGATACGCAGTATTTT	CASRPRGDTQYF
.	.	TRBV28	TRBJ2-7	TGTGCCAGCAGCCCAGGGACATTCAACGAGCAGTACTTC	CASSPGTFNEQYF
TRBD1	few	TRBV6-5	TRBJ1-2	TGTGCCAGCAGTTACGCCAGGGGGGGGTATAACTATGGCTACACCTTC	CASSYARGGYNYGYTF
.	.	TRBV11-2	TRBJ2-2	TGTGCCAGCACCGGCGGAGCTTTGAACACCGGGGAGCTGTTTTTT	CASTGGALNTGELFF
.	.	TRBV18	TRBJ2-5	TGTGCCAGCTCACCACCGATGTACCAAGAGACCCAGTACTTC	CASSPPMYQETQYF
TRBD1	.	TRBV5-4	TRBJ2-7	TGTGCCAGCAGCAATCGACAGGGGGAGGGCGAGCAGTACTTC	CASSNRQGEGEQYF
.	.	TRBV7-9	TRBJ1-1	TGTGCCAGCAGCTGGACGAACACTGAAGCTTTCTTT	CASSWTNTEAFF
TRBD2	.	TRBV15	TRBJ2-1	TGTGCCACCAGCAGAGAACCTAGCGGCAACAATGAGCAGTTCTTC	CATSREPSGNNEQFF
TRBD1	few	TRBV2	TRBJ1-5	TGTGCCAGCAGGGGACAGGGGGCGCGGAGGAATCAGCCCCAGCATTTT	CASRGQGARRNQPQHF
.	.	TRBV29-1	TRBJ2-1	TGCAGCGTCATGGAGCTGTACAATGAGCAGTTCTTC	CSVMELYNEQFF
TRBD1	many	TRBV27	TRBJ1-5	TGTGCCAGCACTAAGACAGGGGGCCGACAGCCCCAGCATTTT	CASTKTGGRQPQHF
TRBD1	.	TRBV30	TRBJ1-3	TGTGCCTGGAGGACATCTAGGGGACAGGGAAACCCTCTCTCTGGAAACACCATATATTTT	CAWRTSRGQGNPLSGNTIYF
.	.	TRBV4-1	TRBJ1-1	TGCGCCAGCAGCCTACGAATGGACGGTTTTTACTCGTTGAACACTGAAGCTTTCTTT	CASSLRMDGFYSLNTEAFF
.	.	TRBV2	TRBJ1-2	TGTGCCAGCAGTCCCCGGGACACCGCGGGCTACACCTTC	CASSPRDTAGYTF
.	.	TRBV11-2	TRBJ2-1	TGTGCCAGCAGCCCAACGACACCGGCCGTACATGAGCAGTTCTTC	CASSPTTPAVHEQFF
.	.	TRBV5-1	TRBJ2-1	TGCGCCAGCAGTCAGGACAGCCGAAATGAGCAGTTCTTC	CASSQDSRNEQFF